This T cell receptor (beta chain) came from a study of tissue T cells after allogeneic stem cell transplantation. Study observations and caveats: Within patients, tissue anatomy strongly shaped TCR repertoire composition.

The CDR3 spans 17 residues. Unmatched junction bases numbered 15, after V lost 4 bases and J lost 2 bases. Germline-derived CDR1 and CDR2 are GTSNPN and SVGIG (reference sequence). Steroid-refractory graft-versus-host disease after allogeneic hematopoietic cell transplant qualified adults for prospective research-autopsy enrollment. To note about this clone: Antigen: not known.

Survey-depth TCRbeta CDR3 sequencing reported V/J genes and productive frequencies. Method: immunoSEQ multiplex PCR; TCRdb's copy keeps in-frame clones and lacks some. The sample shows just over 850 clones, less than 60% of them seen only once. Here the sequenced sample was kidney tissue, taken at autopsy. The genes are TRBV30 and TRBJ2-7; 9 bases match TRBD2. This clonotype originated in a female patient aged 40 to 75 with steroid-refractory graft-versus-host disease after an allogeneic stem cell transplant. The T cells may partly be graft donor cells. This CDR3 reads CAWNRLSSGLAPYEQYF. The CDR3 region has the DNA TGTGCCTGGAATAGACTTTCTTCGGGACTAGCACCCTACGAGCAGTACTTC.